A single sample is the source of the 7 T cell receptor beta chains below, sequenced in a study of shared clonotypes between healthy human individuals. TCRdb keeps only in-frame clones here, not all; method: immunoSEQ multiplex PCR. Here the sample spans 2 million to 2.5 million clones, over 85% being singletons. Sequencing was performed on naive CD4+ T cells from PBMCs. The subset denotes: CD45RA+ positively selected. The receptors stem from a man between 18 and 29 years old in good health. Some clones in this sample may be carry-over from other donors' samples.

This clone was seen a handful of times. The same CDR3 arises from other DNA sequences in this sample as well. The chain carries TRBV28 and TRBJ1-5; no clear D gene. Germline loops: CDR1 MDHEN, CDR2 SYDVKM. The CDR3 covers 11 residues. Trimming pared 2 bases from V and 7 bases from J, leaving 3 bases between. The CDR3: CASSLGQPQHF. The CDR3 nucleotides are TGTGCCAGCAGTTTAGGCCAGCCCCAGCATTTT.

The rearrangement joins TRBV4-1 to TRBJ1-3; tentatively, D is TRBD1 (5 bases). Per the germline V gene, CDR1 is MGHRA and CDR2 is YSYEKL. Trimming removed 3 bases at V and 2 bases at J, with 11 bases between. This CDR3 spans 15 amino acids. The CDR3 sequence: CASSHPRATGNTIYF. CDR3 in DNA: TGCGCCAGCAGCCACCCCAGGGCGACTGGAAACACCATATATTTT.

The CDR3 DNA reads as TGTGCCAGCAGCCCGCTAGCGGGTACACCCGGGGAGCTGTTTTTT. Amino acid sequence: CASSPLAGTPGELFF. This chain joins TRBV7-8 and TRBJ2-2; TRBD2 matches at 8 bases. Trimming cost V 5 bases and J 6 bases; bases outside gene matches: 8. Germline V gives CDR1 SGHVS, CDR2 FQNEAQ. The CDR3 totals 15 residues.

V usage is TRBV5-8 and J usage is TRBJ2-7, with D unclear. This CDR3 has 14 amino acids. CDR1 and CDR2 (germline): SGHTS, YDEGEE. Trimming took off 3 bases at V and 0 bases at J, with 10 bases between the two ends. The CDR3 nucleotides are TGTGCCAGCAGCTCTGCCCAAAGCTCCTACGAGCAGTACTTC. It encodes CASSSAQSSYEQYF.

J is TRBJ1-2 and V is TRBV6-7, with D perhaps TRBD1 (5 bases). TRBV6-7 belongs to the ORF category, with a function that is uncertain. V lost 4 bases and J 3 bases, leaving 12 bases between the germline ends. This CDR3 contains 14 residues. The CDR3 DNA reads as TGTGCCAGCAGTTCCCGGGGGGGAGACTATGGCTACACCTTC. Translating it yields CASSSRGGDYGYTF.

The chain joins TRBV11-3 to TRBJ2-1, with D unclear. The V gene's germline CDR1 is SGHNT and CDR2 YENEEA. V was clipped by 2 bases and J by 4 bases, with 6 bases between them. CDR3 length: 13 amino acids. CDR3 sequence (DNA): TGTGCCAGCAGCTTATTAAGGTACAATGAGCAGTTCTTC. It translates to CASSLLRYNEQFF.

This clone showed up just a few times. Other DNA sequences from this sample encode an identical CDR3 as well. J is TRBJ2-5 and V is TRBV5-1; possibly TRBD2 for D (6 bases). V lost 2 bases to trimming and J lost 2 bases, with 7 bases between them. Germline-derived CDR1 and CDR2 are SGHRS and YFSETQ. This CDR3 is built from 13 residues. CDR3 nucleotide sequence: TGCGCCAGCAGCTTTAGCGGACAAGAGACCCAGTACTTC. Amino acids: CASSFSGQETQYF. The variable domain in full, completed from reference TRBV5-1 and TRBJ2-5, reads KAGVTQTPRYLIKTRGQQVTLSCSPISGHRSVSWYQQTPGQGLQFLFEYFSETQRNKGNFPGRFSGRQFSNSRSEMNVSTLELGDSALYLCASSFSGQETQYFGPGTRLLVL.